This paragraph covers one T cell receptor beta chain sequence. The data were taken from a study of blood T cell repertoires in COVID-19. Study context: From T cells, B-cell-depleted T cells, or PBMCs came the material, which was cDNA or gDNA.

V shed 7 bases and J 0 bases; nucleotides not matched to a gene: 4. Germline CDR1 MNHNY, CDR2 SVGAGI (reference sequence). This CDR3 contains 16 residues. Sequenced by immunoSEQ multiplex PCR; TCRdb stores in-frame clones only, minus some. The sample contains more than 300,000 clones, over 70% of which appear only once. V gene TRBV6-6 combines with J gene TRBJ2-3; 13 bases fit TRBD2. Specimen: peripheral blood. The receptor's source is a woman aged 50 to 65 with acute or convalescent COVID-19. DNA of the CDR3: TGTGCCAGCAAGGGACTAGCGGGGACTAGCACAGATACGCAGTATTTT. Translation: CASKGLAGTSTDTQYF.